This T cell receptor beta chain was identified in a study of spatial heterogeneity in lung cancer. Study context: Within raw reads, each unique TCR and UMI combination appeared on average more than ten times. Findings and caveats of the study: Circulating ubiquitous expanded tumor TCRs were observed more frequently at resection than at follow-up.

Time point meaning: sample taken at primary tumor resection. TCRs were sequenced from unsorted whole RNA of tumor, nontumor lung or PBMC. The donors comprised about 74 untreated early-stage non-small cell lung cancer patients. As regards this clonotype: What it binds is not known. A much bigger clone sits one base away, suggesting this may be a read error.

CDR1 and CDR2 from the germline V gene are SGHTA and FQGNSA. The CDR3 runs to 14 residues. Trimming left V 1 base short and J 5 bases short, with 11 bases between. A distinct unique molecular identifier was carried by each TCR cDNA molecule. TCRdb used MiXCR to reprocess the 5' RACE reads, holding one entry per CDR3 protein. Of approximately 24,000 distinct CDR3 sequences in the sample, 4.7% are singletons; the top ten hold roughly 5.2%. The V and J genes are TRBV7-2 and TRBJ2-5, with a possible D match to TRBD2 (5 bases). The sequence was collected from a male donor with early-stage non-small cell lung cancer. Source: PBMCs, taken at surgery. CDR3 loop: CASSLGTAGETQYF. The CDR3 bases are TGTGCCAGCAGCTTAGGGACTGCCGGGGAGACCCAGTACTTC.